These 18 T cell receptor beta chains originate from one sample sequenced in a study of T cell repertoires in cytomegalovirus infection. A single record per CDR3 protein comes from TCRdb applying MiXCR to the reads. The data show around 140,000 distinct CDR3 sequences, under 8.5% seen once. The sequenced sample consisted of PBMCs. These receptors originate from a human donor in good health (CMV status not recorded). Some clones in this sample may be carry-over from other donors' samples.

This rearrangement joins TRBV6-2 or TRBV6-3 to TRBJ2-3; no clear D gene. V was trimmed by 6 bases and J by 4 bases, leaving 11 bases between them. Germline CDR1 is MNHEY and CDR2 is SVGEGT. The CDR3 runs to 13 residues. CDR3 sequence: CASRPPAADTQYF. In DNA, the CDR3 is TGTGCCAGCAGACCCCCGGCGGCAGATACGCAGTATTTT.

This clonotype was found many times. The chain is built from TRBV7-2 and TRBJ2-5; D is undetermined. CDR3 length: 11 amino acids. Trimming shortened V by 5 bases and J by 10 bases, and 11 bases separated the two germline ends. Per germline, CDR1 SGHTA and CDR2 FQGNSA. In nucleotides, the CDR3 is TGTGCCAGCAGCCCTTTACTGGACCAGTACTTC. This codes for CASSPLLDQYF.

This clonotype appeared many times. The chain joins TRBV7-9 to TRBJ2-7; 9 bases fit TRBD2. Germline V gene lookup returns CDR1 SEHNR and CDR2 FQNEAQ (reference sequence). The CDR3 extends over 18 amino acids. J was trimmed by 1 base and V by 6 bases; bases with no gene match: 16. CDR3 in DNA: TGTGCCAGCAGTCGACGCATGGGGAGTAGCGGGGGTTCCTACGAGCAGTACTTC. Translation gives CASSRRMGSSGGSYEQYF. Full variable domain (rest looked up from reference TRBV7-9 and TRBJ2-7): DTGVSQNPRHKITKRGQNVTFRCDPISEHNRLYWYRQTLGQGPEFLTYFQNEAQLEKSRLLSDRFSAERPKGSFSTLEIQRTEQGDSAMYLCASSRRMGSSGGSYEQYFGPGTRLTVT.

This clonotype has a count of ten or more. V gene TRBV28 combines with J gene TRBJ1-1; D gene uncertain. The CDR3 runs to 14 residues. Trimming stripped 3 bases from V and 6 bases from J, with 14 bases between. CDR1 and CDR2 from the germline V gene are MDHEN and SYDVKM. In DNA form, the CDR3 reads TGTGCCAGCAGTTTTGTCACATACCCGCCTGAAGCTTTCTTT. It codes for CASSFVTYPPEAFF. Variable domain in full (rest from reference TRBV28 and TRBJ1-1): DVKVTQSSRYLVKRTGEKVFLECVQDMDHENMFWYRQDPGLGLRLIYFSYDVKMKEKGDIPEGYSVSREKKERFSLILESASTNQTSMYLCASSFVTYPPEAFFGQGTRLTVV.

This clonotype was seen repeatedly, ten times or more. V usage is TRBV7-9 and J usage is TRBJ1-2; the D gene is possibly TRBD1 (6 bases). CDR3 length: 16 amino acids. Trimming shortened V by 2 bases and J by 1 base, and 14 bases separated the two germline ends. From germline, CDR1 is SEHNR and CDR2 FQNEAQ (reference sequence). The CDR3, as DNA: TGTGCCAGCAGCTTACCGACTGGACAGATTAACTATGGCTACACCTTC. As protein: CASSLPTGQINYGYTF.

V usage is TRBV5-1 and J usage is TRBJ1-3, with no clear D. From germline, CDR1 is SGHRS and CDR2 YFSETQ. The CDR3 is 15 residues long. Trimming removed 0 bases from V and 4 bases from J, with 11 bases in between. The CDR3 nucleotides read TGCGCCAGCAGCTTGGCTTTCCTGGGAGGAAACACCATATATTTT. Its translation is CASSLAFLGGNTIYF.

This clonotype was recorded many times. The genes are TRBV7-2 and TRBJ2-7; D is undetermined. Trimming left V 1 base short and J 9 bases short, with 13 bases between. Germline assignment: CDR1 SGHTA and CDR2 FQGNSA. CDR3 length: 13 residues. The CDR3 region is CASSLVPESGQYF. As DNA, the CDR3 is TGTGCCAGCAGCTTAGTCCCGGAATCGGGGCAGTACTTC.

The V and J genes are TRBV2 and TRBJ2-1; no firm D call. V was trimmed by 5 bases and J by 4 bases, leaving 9 bases between them. The CDR3 spans 13 residues. The germline gives CDR1 SNHLY, CDR2 FYNNEI. This CDR3 is CASSRAQYNEQFF. CDR3 DNA sequence: TGTGCCAGCAGTCGGGCACAGTACAATGAGCAGTTCTTC.

This clonotype came up many times. J is TRBJ2-1 and V is TRBV7-8; no clear D. V was pared by 5 bases and J by 4 bases, with 9 bases between. The CDR3 is 13 residues long. Germline V CDR1 and CDR2: SGHVS, FQNEAQ. DNA for the CDR3: TGTGCCAGCAGCATGAGTAGGTACAATGAGCAGTTCTTC. Protein product: CASSMSRYNEQFF.

At least ten counts were recorded for this clonotype. This chain joins TRBV15 and TRBJ2-3, with TRBD2 identical over 10 bases. J lost 2 bases, V lost 0 bases, and 5 bases had no gene match. In germline, CDR1 is LNHNV, CDR2 YYDKDF (reference sequence). This CDR3 comprises 17 residues. CDR3 sequence reads: CATSRDLSGGFTDTQYF. The CDR3, as DNA: TGTGCCACCAGCAGAGATCTTAGCGGGGGGTTCACAGATACGCAGTATTTT.

In its sample, this clonotype was seen a few times. This sequence joins TRBV28 and TRBJ2-1; perhaps D is TRBD1 or TRBD2 (5 bases each). The CDR3 runs to 13 residues. Trimming stripped 4 bases from V and 7 bases from J, with 11 bases between. Germline CDR1 MDHEN, CDR2 SYDVKM. This chain's CDR3 is CASSSPGPNEQFF. In DNA, the CDR3 is TGTGCCAGCAGTTCCCCGGGGCCGAATGAGCAGTTCTTC.

This clonotype was recorded many times. The chain uses TRBV18 and TRBJ2-7; D is uncertain. The CDR3 extends over 13 amino acids. Trimming took 0 bases from V and 3 from J, leaving 6 bases between them. Germline CDR1 and CDR2: KGHSH and LQKENI. In DNA form, the CDR3 reads TGTGCCAGCTCACCACCGGAATACTACGAGCAGTACTTC. This gives the protein CASSPPEYYEQYF.

This rearrangement joins TRBV18 to TRBJ1-2, with 12 positions matching TRBD1. Germline trimming cut 6 bases from V and 4 bases from J; bases unmatched to any gene: 6. The CDR3 runs to 15 residues. Germline V gives CDR1 KGHSH, CDR2 LQKENI. In nucleotides, the CDR3 is TGTGCCAGCTCTCGGGACAGGGGGCGCGGCTATGGCTACACCTTC. This sequence encodes CASSRDRGRGYGYTF.

This clonotype has only a few counts. It may be a read error: a sequence one base away is much more abundant. This chain joins TRBV6-8 and TRBJ1-1, with 8 positions matching TRBD1. V dropped 5 bases and J dropped 1; count of bases not matched to a gene: 0. Germline lookup yields CDR1 MNHGY and CDR2 SAAAGT. The CDR3 runs to 13 residues. The CDR3 nucleotides read TGTGCCAGCAGTGACAGGGGGAACACTGAAGCTTTCTTT. It translates to CASSDRGNTEAFF.

Judged by abundance, this clonotype is large. The chain joins TRBV28 to TRBJ1-5; 8 bases are shared with TRBD1. The germline gives CDR1 MDHEN, CDR2 SYDVKM. Unmatched junction bases numbered 10, after V lost 5 bases and J lost 4 bases. This CDR3 region has 16 residues. The CDR3 loop is CASSTDRGGGNQPQHF. The CDR3 DNA follows: TGTGCCAGCAGTACCGACAGGGGTGGCGGGAATCAGCCCCAGCATTTT.

This clonotype was counted many times. This CDR3 reads CASSSGLADNEQFF. The DNA of the CDR3 is TGTGCCAGCAGCAGCGGACTAGCGGACAATGAGCAGTTCTTC. The chain is built from TRBV7-6 and TRBJ2-1; 10 bases fit TRBD2. V gave up 5 bases and J gave up 5 bases; unmatched junction bases: 3. The CDR3 runs 14 residues. The germline V gene has CDR1 SGHVS and CDR2 FNYEAQ.

The rearrangement uses TRBV4-3 and TRBJ1-1, with D possibly TRBD1 on 5 matching bases. CDR1 and CDR2 from the germline V gene are LGHNA and YSLEER. This CDR3 has 15 residues. Between the trimmed V and J ends, which lost 5 bases and 7 bases, there was a span of 20 bases. The CDR3 loop reads CASSSQDWGINEAFF. CDR3 DNA: TGCGCCAGCAGCAGCCAAGATTGGGGCATTAATGAAGCTTTCTTT.

This clonotype was seen at least ten times. The chain recombines TRBV24-1 with TRBJ2-1; TRBD1 is a possible D gene (6 bases). This CDR3 is 16 amino acids long. Per germline, CDR1 KGHDR and CDR2 SFDVKD. The V gene lost 1 base and the J gene lost 4 bases, with 13 bases spanning the gap. The CDR3 protein is CATSDFGGLGYNEQFF. For the CDR3, the DNA is TGTGCCACCAGTGATTTTGGGGGCTTGGGTTACAATGAGCAGTTCTTC.